This T cell receptor (beta chain) was captured in a study of T cell repertoires in cytomegalovirus infection. Study-wide points: Predominance within the ex vivo response was attributable to HLA-C-restricted CMV-specific TCR beta clonotypes. The cumulative frequency of public TCR beta families distinguished individuals who carried CMV together with the relevant HLA.

The V segment lost 3 bases and the J segment 7 bases; nucleotides outside the gene matches: 4. CDR3 length equals 15 residues. Germline V lookup: CDR1 SGDLS, CDR2 YYNGEE. There are a few counts of this clonotype. The antigen is undetermined. TCRdb ran MiXCR on the reads and lists one entry per CDR3 protein. The sample consists of 97,000 or so distinct CDR3 sequences, approximately 15% of them appearing once. Specimen: PBMCs. The rearrangement links TRBV9 to TRBJ2-7; TRBD2 matches 16 bases. The source is a human donor in good health (CMV status not recorded). Some clones in this sample may be carry-over from other donors' samples. The chain's CDR3 is CASSGAGLAGGEQYF. The CDR3 nucleotides are TGTGCCAGCAGCGGCGCGGGACTAGCGGGAGGGGAGCAGTACTTC.